The clone carrying this TCR beta chain was counted ten times or more. These data come from a study of T cells in Graves' hyperthyroidism and ophthalmopathy. V gave up 10 bases and J gave up 5 bases, with 20 bases separating them. Germline CDR1 SNHLY, CDR2 FYNNEI. This CDR3 is 14 amino acids long. There were TCR beta CDR3 regions amplified from RNA transcripts. Carried out on the TCR CDR3, a first-round RT-PCR used the HTBI primer set. MiXCR was run by TCRdb on the multiplex PCR reads, yielding one entry per CDR3 protein. Among about 360,000 distinct CDR3 sequences listed, under 15% were seen once. This sequence originates from a woman aged 18-29 years with Graves' hyperthyroidism. The chain employs TRBV2 and TRBJ1-2, with D tentatively TRBD1 (6 bases). Sequencing was performed on blood. CDR3 bases: TGTGCCACCTCAGGGGACCCTAATATATATGGCTACACCTTC. Protein product: CATSGDPNIYGYTF.